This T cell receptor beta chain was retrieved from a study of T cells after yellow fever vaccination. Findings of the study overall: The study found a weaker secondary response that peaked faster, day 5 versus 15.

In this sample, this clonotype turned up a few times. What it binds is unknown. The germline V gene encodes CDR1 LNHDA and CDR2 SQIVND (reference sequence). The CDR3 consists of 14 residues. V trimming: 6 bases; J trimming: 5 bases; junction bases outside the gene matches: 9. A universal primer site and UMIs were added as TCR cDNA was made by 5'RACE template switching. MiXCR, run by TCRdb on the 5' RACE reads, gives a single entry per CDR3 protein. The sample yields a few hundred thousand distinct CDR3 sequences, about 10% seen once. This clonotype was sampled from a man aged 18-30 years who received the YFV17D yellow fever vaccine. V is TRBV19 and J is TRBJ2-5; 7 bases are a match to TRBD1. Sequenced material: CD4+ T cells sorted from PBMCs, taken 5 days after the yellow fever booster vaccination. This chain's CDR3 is CASRGRTGSETQYF. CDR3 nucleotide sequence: TGTGCCAGTAGGGGAAGGACAGGCTCCGAGACCCAGTACTTC.